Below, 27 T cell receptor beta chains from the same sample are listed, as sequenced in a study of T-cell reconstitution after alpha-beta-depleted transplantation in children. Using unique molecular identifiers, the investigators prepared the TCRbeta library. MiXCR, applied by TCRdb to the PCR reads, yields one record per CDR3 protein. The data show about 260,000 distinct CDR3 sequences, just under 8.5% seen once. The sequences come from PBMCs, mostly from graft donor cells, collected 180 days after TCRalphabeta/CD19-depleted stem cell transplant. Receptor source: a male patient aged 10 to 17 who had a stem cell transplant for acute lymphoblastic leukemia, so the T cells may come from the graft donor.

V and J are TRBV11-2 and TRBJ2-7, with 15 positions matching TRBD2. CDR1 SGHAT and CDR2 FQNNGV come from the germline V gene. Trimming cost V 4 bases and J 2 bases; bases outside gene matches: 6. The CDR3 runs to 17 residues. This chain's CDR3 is CASSSRTSGRAPYEQYF. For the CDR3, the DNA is TGTGCCAGCAGCTCTCGGACTAGCGGGAGGGCCCCCTACGAGCAGTACTTC.

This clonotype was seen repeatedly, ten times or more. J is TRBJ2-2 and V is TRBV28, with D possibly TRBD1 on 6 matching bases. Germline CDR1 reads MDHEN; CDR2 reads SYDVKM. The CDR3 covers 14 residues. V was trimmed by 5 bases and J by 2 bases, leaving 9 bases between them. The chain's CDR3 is CASSRQDNTGELFF. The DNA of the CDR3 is TGTGCCAGCAGTCGACAGGATAACACCGGGGAGCTGTTTTTT.

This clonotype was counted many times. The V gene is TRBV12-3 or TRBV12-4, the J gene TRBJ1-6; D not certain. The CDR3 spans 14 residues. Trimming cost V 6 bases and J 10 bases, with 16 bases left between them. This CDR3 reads CASSPGEVWSPLHF. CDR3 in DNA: TGTGCCAGCAGCCCCGGGGAGGTTTGGTCACCCCTCCACTTT.

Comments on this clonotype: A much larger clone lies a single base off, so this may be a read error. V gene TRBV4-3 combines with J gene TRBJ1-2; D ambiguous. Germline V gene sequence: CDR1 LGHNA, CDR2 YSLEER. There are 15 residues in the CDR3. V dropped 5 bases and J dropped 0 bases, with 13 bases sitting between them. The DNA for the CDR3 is TGCGCCAGCAGCAAGAGATGGACCTCTAACTATGGCTACACCTTC. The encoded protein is CASSKRWTSNYGYTF.

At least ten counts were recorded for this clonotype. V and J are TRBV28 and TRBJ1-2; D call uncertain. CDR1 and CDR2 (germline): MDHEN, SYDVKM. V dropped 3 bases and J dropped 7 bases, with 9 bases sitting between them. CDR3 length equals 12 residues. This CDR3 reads CASSFSPGGYTF. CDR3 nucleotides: TGTGCCAGCAGTTTCTCCCCCGGTGGCTACACCTTC.

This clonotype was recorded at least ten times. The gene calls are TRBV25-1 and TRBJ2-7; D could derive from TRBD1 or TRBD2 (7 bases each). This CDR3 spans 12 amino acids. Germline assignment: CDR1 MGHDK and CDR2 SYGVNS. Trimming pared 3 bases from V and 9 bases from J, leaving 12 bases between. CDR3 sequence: CASSDQGGGQYF. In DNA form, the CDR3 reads TGTGCCAGCAGTGACCAGGGGGGGGGGCAGTACTTC.

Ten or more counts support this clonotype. CDR3 sequence reads: CASSLASRGTEAFF. CDR3 coding DNA: TGTGCCAGCAGTTTAGCATCGAGGGGGACTGAAGCTTTCTTT. The V call is TRBV12-3 or TRBV12-4, the J call TRBJ1-1, with D perhaps TRBD1 (6 bases). Trimming stripped 0 bases from V and 5 bases from J, with 10 bases between. The CDR3 sequence is 14 residues long.

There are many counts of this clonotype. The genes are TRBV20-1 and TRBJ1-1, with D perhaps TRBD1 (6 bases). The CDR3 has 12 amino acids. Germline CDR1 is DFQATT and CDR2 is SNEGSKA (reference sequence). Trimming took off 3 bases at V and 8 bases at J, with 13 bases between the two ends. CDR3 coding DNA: TGCAGTGCTAGCCAACGACAGGTCGAAGCTTTCTTT. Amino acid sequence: CSASQRQVEAFF.

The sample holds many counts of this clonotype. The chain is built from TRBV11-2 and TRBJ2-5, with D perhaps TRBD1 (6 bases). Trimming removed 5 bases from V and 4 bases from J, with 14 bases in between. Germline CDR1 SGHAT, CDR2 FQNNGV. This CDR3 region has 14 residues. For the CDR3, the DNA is TGTGCCAGCAGCACCCCGATCAGGGGAGAGACCCAGTACTTC. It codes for CASSTPIRGETQYF. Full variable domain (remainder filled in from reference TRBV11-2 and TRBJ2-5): EAGVAQSPRYKIIEKRQSVAFWCNPISGHATLYWYQQILGQGPKLLIQFQNNGVVDDSQLPKDRFSAERLKGVDSTLKIQPAKLEDSAVYLCASSTPIRGETQYFGPGTRLLVL.

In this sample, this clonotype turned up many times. The CDR3 DNA reads TGCAGTGCTAGAGATGTGAGACTCGCGGATACGCAGTATTTT. This translates into CSARDVRLADTQYF. The chain recombines TRBV20-1 with TRBJ2-3; D gene uncertain. The CDR3 is 14 residues long. Germline V CDR1 and CDR2: DFQATT, SNEGSKA (reference sequence). Deletions cut 0 bases from V and 6 bases from J, with 13 bases between.

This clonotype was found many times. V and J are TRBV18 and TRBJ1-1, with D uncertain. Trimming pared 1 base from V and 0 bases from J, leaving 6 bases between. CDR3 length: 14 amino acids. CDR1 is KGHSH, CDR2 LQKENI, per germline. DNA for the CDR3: TGTGCCAGCTCACCACAGATCCTGAACACTGAAGCTTTCTTT. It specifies CASSPQILNTEAFF.

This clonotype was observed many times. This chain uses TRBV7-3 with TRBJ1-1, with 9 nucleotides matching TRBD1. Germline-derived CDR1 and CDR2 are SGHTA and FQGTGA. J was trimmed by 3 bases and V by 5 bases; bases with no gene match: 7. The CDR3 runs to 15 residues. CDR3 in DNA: TGTGCCAGCAGCGCCTTAACAGGGGGCTACACTGAAGCTTTCTTT. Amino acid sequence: CASSALTGGYTEAFF. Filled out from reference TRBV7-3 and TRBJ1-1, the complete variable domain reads GAGVSQTPSNKVTEKGKYVELRCDPISGHTALYWYRQSLGQGPEFLIYFQGTGAADDSGLPNDRFFAVRPEGSVSTLKIQRTERGDSAVYLCASSALTGGYTEAFFGQGTRLTVV.

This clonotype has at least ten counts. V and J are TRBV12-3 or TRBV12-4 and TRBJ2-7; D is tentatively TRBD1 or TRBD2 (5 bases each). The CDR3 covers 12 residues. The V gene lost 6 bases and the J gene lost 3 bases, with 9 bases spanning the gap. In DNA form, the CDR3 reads TGTGCCAGCAGCCGGGGCTTCTACGAGCAGTACTTC. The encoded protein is CASSRGFYEQYF.

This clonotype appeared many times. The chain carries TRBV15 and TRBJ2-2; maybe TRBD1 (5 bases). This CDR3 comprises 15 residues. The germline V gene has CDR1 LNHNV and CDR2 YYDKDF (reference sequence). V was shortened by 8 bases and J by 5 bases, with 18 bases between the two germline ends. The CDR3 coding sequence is TGTGCCACCCGGCCAGGGCGCGGAAGAACCGGGGAGCTGTTTTTT. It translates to CATRPGRGRTGELFF.

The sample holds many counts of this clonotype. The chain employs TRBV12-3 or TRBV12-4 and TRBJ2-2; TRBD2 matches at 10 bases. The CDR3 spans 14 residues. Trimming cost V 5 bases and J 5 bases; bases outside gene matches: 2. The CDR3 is CASSPSGRTGELFF. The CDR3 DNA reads TGTGCCAGCAGTCCTAGCGGGAGAACCGGGGAGCTGTTTTTT.

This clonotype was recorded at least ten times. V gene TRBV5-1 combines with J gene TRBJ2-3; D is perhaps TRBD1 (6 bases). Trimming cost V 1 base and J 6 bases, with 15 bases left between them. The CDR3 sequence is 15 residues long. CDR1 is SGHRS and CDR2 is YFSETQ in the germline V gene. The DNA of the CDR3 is TGCGCCAGCAGCTTGACCCCAGGGGTAGCCGATACGCAGTATTTT. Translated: CASSLTPGVADTQYF.

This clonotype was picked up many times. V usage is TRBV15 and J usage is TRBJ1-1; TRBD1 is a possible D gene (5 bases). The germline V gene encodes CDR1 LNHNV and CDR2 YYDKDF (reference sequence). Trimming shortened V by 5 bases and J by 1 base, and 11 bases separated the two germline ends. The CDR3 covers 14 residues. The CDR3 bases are TGTGCCACCAGCCCCCAAAGGGGGAACACTGAAGCTTTCTTT. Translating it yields CATSPQRGNTEAFF.

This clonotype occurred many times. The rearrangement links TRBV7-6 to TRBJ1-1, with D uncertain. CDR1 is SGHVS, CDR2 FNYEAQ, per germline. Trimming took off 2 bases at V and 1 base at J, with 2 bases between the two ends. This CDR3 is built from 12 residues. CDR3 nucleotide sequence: TGTGCCAGCAGCTTACAGAACACTGAAGCTTTCTTT. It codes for CASSLQNTEAFF.

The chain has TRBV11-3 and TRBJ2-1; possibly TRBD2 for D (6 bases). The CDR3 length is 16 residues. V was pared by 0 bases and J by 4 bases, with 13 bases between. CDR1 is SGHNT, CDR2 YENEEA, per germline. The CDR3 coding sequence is TGTGCCAGCAGCTTAGAGACCGGGACTCCGTACAATGAGCAGTTCTTC. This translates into CASSLETGTPYNEQFF. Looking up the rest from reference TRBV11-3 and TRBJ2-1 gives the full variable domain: EAGVVQSPRYKIIEKKQPVAFWCNPISGHNTLYWYLQNLGQGPELLIRYENEEAVDDSQLPKDRFSAERLKGVDSTLKIQPAELGDSAVYLCASSLETGTPYNEQFFGPGTRLTVL.

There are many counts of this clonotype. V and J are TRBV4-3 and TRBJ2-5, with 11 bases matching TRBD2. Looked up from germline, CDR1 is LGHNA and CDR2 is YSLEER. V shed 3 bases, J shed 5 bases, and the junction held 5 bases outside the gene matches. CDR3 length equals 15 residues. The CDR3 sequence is CASSHTSGGGETQYF. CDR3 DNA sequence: TGCGCCAGCAGCCACACTAGCGGGGGAGGGGAGACCCAGTACTTC.

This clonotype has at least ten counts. The DNA for the CDR3 is TGTGCCAGCAGAAACCAGGGGGCAGCCAAAAACATTCAGTACTTC. This gives the protein CASRNQGAAKNIQYF. The J gene is TRBJ2-4, the V gene TRBV6-1, with 8 bases matching TRBD1. This CDR3 region has 15 residues. Per germline, CDR1 MNHNS and CDR2 SASEGT. Unmatched junction bases numbered 4, after V lost 6 bases and J lost 0 bases.

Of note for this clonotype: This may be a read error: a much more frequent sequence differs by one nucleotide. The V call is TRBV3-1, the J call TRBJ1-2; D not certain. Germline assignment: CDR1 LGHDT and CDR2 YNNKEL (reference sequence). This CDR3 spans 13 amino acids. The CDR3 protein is CASGQPTGGGYTF. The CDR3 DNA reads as TGTGCCAGCGGCCAACCTACGGGAGGTGGCTACACCTTC.

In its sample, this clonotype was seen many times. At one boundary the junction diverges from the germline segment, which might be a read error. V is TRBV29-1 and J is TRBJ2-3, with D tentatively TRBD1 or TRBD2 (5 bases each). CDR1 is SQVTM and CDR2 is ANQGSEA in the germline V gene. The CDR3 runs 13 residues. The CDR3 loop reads CSIEEGLADTQYF. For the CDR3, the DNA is TGCAGCATTGAAGAGGGGTTGGCAGATACGCAGTATTTT.

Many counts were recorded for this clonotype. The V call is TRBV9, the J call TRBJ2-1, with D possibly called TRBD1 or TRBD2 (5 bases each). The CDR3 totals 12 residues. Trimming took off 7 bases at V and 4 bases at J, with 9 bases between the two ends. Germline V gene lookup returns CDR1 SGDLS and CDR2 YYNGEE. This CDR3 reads CASGTGYNEQFF. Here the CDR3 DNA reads TGTGCCAGCGGGACGGGGTACAATGAGCAGTTCTTC.

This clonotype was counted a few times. The CDR3 region is CASSLVAGYTF. The CDR3 DNA follows: TGTGCCAGCAGCTTGGTAGCTGGCTACACCTTC. The genes are TRBV5-5 and TRBJ1-2; D unclear. Trimming took off 0 bases at V and 7 bases at J, with 4 bases between the two ends. The CDR3 has 11 residues. CDR1 and CDR2 from the germline V gene are SGHKS and YYEKEE (reference sequence).

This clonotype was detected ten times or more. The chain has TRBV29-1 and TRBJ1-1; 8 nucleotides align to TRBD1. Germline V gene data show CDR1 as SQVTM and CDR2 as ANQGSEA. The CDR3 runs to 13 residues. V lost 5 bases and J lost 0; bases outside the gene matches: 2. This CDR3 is CSVTGGVNTEAFF. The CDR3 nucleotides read TGCAGCGTTACAGGGGGAGTGAACACTGAAGCTTTCTTT.

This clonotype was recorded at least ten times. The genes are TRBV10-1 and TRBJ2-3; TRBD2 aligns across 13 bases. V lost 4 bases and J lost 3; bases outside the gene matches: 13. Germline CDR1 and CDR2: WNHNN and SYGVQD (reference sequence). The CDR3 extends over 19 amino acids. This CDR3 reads CASSAYPGTSGKSTDTQYF. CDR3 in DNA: TGCGCCAGCAGTGCTTATCCCGGGACTAGCGGGAAATCGACAGATACGCAGTATTTT.